The 2 T cell receptor beta chains below were found in one sample sequenced in a study of breast tumors, draining lymph nodes, adjacent tissues (dated by TCRdb to 2016 to 2017). The lymph node samples were taken from the axillary draining lymph nodes of breast cancer patients. The library was generated by multiplex PCR. TCRdb shows the sequencer as Illumina HiSeq 2000. TCRdb reanalyzed the raw reads on its own, using fastp at Q25 for trimming and MiXCR for clone calling, and kept in-frame beta chains. Every entry covers one CDR3 protein and lists the most common genes and DNA from its rows. The sample profile shows about 230,000 distinct CDR3 sequences; approximately 30% of them were found once. Approximately 1.4% of the sample belongs to the ten largest clones. Sequencing used axillary lymph node tissue. These receptors all stem from a female donor with breast cancer. Some clones in this sample may be carry-over from other donors' samples.

This clonotype was observed many times. The CDR3 DNA reads as TGCGCCAGCAGCTTGGTGGTAGGGGGAGGGCCGCATGAGCAGTACTTC. As protein: CASSLVVGGGPHEQYF. The V call is TRBV5-1, the J call TRBJ2-7, with D maybe TRBD2 (7 bases). Between the trimmed V and J ends, which lost 0 bases and 7 bases, there was a span of 20 bases. CDR1 is SGHRS, CDR2 YFSETQ, per germline. The CDR3 is made up of 16 amino acids.

This clonotype was recorded once. J is TRBJ1-6 and V is TRBV20-1, with 7 positions matching TRBD1. This CDR3 comprises 12 residues. V lost 6 bases and J lost 6; bases outside the gene matches: 2. The germline gives CDR1 DFQATT, CDR2 SNEGSKA (reference sequence). In DNA, the CDR3 is TGCAGTGCCGGACAGGTTAATTCACCCCTCCACTTT. This gives the protein CSAGQVNSPLHF.